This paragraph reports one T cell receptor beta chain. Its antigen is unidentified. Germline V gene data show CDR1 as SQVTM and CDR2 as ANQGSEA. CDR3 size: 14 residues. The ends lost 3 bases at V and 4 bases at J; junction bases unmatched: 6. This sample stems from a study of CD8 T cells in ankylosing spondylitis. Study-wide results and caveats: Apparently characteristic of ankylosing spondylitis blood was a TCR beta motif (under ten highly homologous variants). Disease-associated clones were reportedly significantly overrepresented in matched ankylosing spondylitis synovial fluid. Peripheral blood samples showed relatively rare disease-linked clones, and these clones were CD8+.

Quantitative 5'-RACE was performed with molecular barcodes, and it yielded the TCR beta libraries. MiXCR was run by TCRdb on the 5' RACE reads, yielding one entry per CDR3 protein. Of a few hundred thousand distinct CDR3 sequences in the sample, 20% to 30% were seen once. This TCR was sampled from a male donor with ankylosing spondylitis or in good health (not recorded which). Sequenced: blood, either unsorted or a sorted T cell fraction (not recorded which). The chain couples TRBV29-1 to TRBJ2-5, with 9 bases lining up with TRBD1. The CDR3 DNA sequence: TGCAGCGTTGACTTTGACAGGGGGGCAGAGACCCAGTACTTC. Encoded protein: CSVDFDRGAETQYF.